This T cell receptor beta chain was identified in a study of cytomegalovirus exposure and HLA in healthy donors. Notes on the study in general: It has been reported that TCR beta sequences accurately predicted the HLA-A and HLA-B alleles of most subjects.

From germline, CDR1 is MGHRA and CDR2 YSYEKL. CDR3 size: 14 residues. After removal of 1 base from V and 8 bases from J, the junction contained 6 bases not matched to a gene. A multiplex PCR was run with 60 Vbeta primers and 13 Jbeta primers. Method: immunoSEQ multiplex PCR; TCRdb's copy keeps in-frame clones and lacks some. This sample has some 190,000 clones, with 85% found just once. For this clone: As yet, its antigen is unknown.

This TCR was recovered from a boy between 2 and 10 years old in good health and CMV-seronegative. Sequenced sample: PBMCs. The chain combines TRBV4-1 with TRBJ1-1; 8 positions agree with TRBD1. DNA for the CDR3: TGCGCCAGCAGCCAAGGGACAGGGCTAAGAGAAGCTTTCTTT. The encoded protein is CASSQGTGLREAFF.